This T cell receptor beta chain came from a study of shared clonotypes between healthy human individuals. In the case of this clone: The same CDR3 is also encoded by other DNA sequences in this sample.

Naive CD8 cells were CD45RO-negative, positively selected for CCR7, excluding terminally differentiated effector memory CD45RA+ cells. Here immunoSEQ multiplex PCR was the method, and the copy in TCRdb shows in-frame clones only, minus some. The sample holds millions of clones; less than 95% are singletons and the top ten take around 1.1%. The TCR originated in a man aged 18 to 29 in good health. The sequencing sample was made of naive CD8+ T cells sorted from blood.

Here the CDR3 DNA reads TGTGCCAGCAGTTTTTCAGGTAGCAATCAGCCCCAGCATTTT. It specifies CASSFSGSNQPQHF. The rearrangement joins TRBV28 to TRBJ1-5; D is undetermined. CDR3 length: 14 residues. The V gene lost 3 bases and the J gene lost 0 bases, with 6 bases spanning the gap. Per germline, CDR1 MDHEN and CDR2 SYDVKM. Full variable domain (outside the CDR3, taken from reference TRBV28 and TRBJ1-5): DVKVTQSSRYLVKRTGEKVFLECVQDMDHENMFWYRQDPGLGLRLIYFSYDVKMKEKGDIPEGYSVSREKKERFSLILESASTNQTSMYLCASSFSGSNQPQHFGDGTRLSIL.